Shown below are 26 T cell receptor beta chains from a single sample sequenced in a study of blood T cell repertoires in COVID-19. Here immunoSEQ multiplex PCR was the method, and the copy in TCRdb shows in-frame clones only, minus some. Altogether around 260,000 clones are present, around 84% being singletons, with the ten largest covering around 4.2%. Sequencing was performed on peripheral blood. The receptors shown here come from a man between 60 and 75 years old with acute or convalescent COVID-19.

The chain uses TRBV6-2 or TRBV6-3 and TRBJ1-1; no clear D gene. Deletions cut 0 bases from V and 8 bases from J, with 10 bases between. Germline CDR1 reads MNHEY; CDR2 reads SVGEGT. This CDR3 region has 13 residues. CDR3 residues: CASSYSVPREAFF. CDR3 nucleotide sequence: TGTGCCAGCAGTTACTCCGTCCCGAGGGAAGCTTTCTTT.

The genes are TRBV4-1 and TRBJ1-5; D gene uncertain. The CDR3 is 16 amino acids. With 5 bases removed from V and 5 bases from J, the gap between germline ends came to 19 bases. CDR1 and CDR2 (germline): MGHRA, YSYEKL. The CDR3 bases are TGCGCCAGCAGCAACCTTGTGAGGGTGAACTATCAGCCCCAGCATTTT. Protein sequence: CASSNLVRVNYQPQHF.

The rearrangement joins TRBV10-3 to TRBJ1-2, with D perhaps TRBD1 (5 bases). Germline values: CDR1 ENHRY, CDR2 SYGVKD. The V end lost 3 bases, the J end lost 2 bases, and 13 bases lay between the germline ends. The CDR3 spans 15 residues. CDR3 bases: TGTGCCATCAGTGACTCGCGGGGCCGAAACTATGGCTACACCTTC. The encoded protein is CAISDSRGRNYGYTF.

V usage is TRBV6-5 and J usage is TRBJ2-5; TRBD1 matches at 7 bases. CDR1 is MNHEY and CDR2 is SVGAGI in the germline V gene. The ends lost 2 bases at V and 0 bases at J; junction bases unmatched: 3. The CDR3 loop spans 15 amino acids. Here the CDR3 reads CASSYLQGYQETQYF. CDR3 coding DNA: TGTGCCAGCAGTTACCTACAGGGGTACCAAGAGACCCAGTACTTC.

The V and J genes are TRBV4-1 and TRBJ1-1, with TRBD1 identical over 9 bases. This CDR3 region has 15 residues. Trimming at V came to 2 bases and at J to 5 bases, leaving 6 bases not matched to a gene. From germline, CDR1 is MGHRA and CDR2 YSYEKL. CDR3 protein: CASSQPNRGRTEAFF. CDR3 in DNA: TGCGCCAGCAGCCAACCCAACAGGGGGCGAACTGAAGCTTTCTTT.

The chain has TRBV18 and TRBJ1-2, with D perhaps TRBD1 (6 bases). The CDR3 is 14 amino acids. The V end lost 0 bases, the J end lost 4 bases, and 9 bases lay between the germline ends. CDR1 KGHSH and CDR2 LQKENI come from the germline V gene. The CDR3 bases are TGTGCCAGCTCACCACCCACAGGGACCTATGGCTACACCTTC. Translating it yields CASSPPTGTYGYTF.

The chain recombines TRBV5-4 with TRBJ2-5; 7 positions agree with TRBD2. V was pared by 4 bases and J by 0 bases, with 0 bases of the junction left unmatched. The CDR3 covers 13 residues. Germline-derived CDR1 and CDR2 are SGHNT and YYREEE (reference sequence). Written as DNA, the CDR3 is TGTGCCAGCAGCCGGGGGGACCAAGAGACCCAGTACTTC. This gives the protein CASSRGDQETQYF.

The chain couples TRBV19 to TRBJ2-5; TRBD2 might be the D (7 bases). Per the germline V gene, CDR1 is LNHDA and CDR2 is SQIVND (reference sequence). The V and J ends lost 3 bases and 6 bases respectively, with 14 bases between them. CDR3 length: 14 amino acids. The CDR3 region is CASSMAGARKTQYF. The DNA of the CDR3 is TGTGCCAGTAGTATGGCGGGGGCGCGAAAGACCCAGTACTTC.

This chain connects TRBV7-2 to TRBJ2-7; TRBD1 agrees at 11 bases. The CDR3 spans 15 residues. Germline V gene lookup returns CDR1 SGHTA and CDR2 FQGNSA. V gave up 5 bases and J gave up 7 bases; unmatched junction bases: 10. The DNA for the CDR3 is TGTGCCAGCAGCCCCCGGACAGGGGGCCTATTTGAGCAGTACTTC. This gives the protein CASSPRTGGLFEQYF.

This rearrangement joins TRBV9 to TRBJ2-7, with 8 positions matching TRBD2. J gave up 6 bases and V 4 bases, and 12 bases lay outside the gene matches. Germline V gene data show CDR1 as SGDLS and CDR2 as YYNGEE. This CDR3 is 15 amino acids long. This chain's CDR3 is CASSPRLASTSEQYF. DNA of the CDR3: TGTGCCAGCAGCCCTCGACTAGCGAGTACGAGCGAGCAGTACTTC.

The chain recombines TRBV30 with TRBJ2-2; D uncertain. V lost 0 bases and J 10 bases, leaving 6 bases between the germline ends. In germline, CDR1 is GTSNPN, CDR2 SVGIG (reference sequence). CDR3 length equals 11 residues. CDR3 bases: TGTGCCTGGAGTGTACTTTCGGAGCTGTTTTTT. Amino acids: CAWSVLSELFF.

CDR3 protein: CASTYDRADIQYF. In DNA form, the CDR3 reads TGTGCCAGCACCTACGACAGGGCTGACATTCAGTACTTC. The V gene is TRBV27, the J gene TRBJ2-4; 7 positions match TRBD1. Trimming removed 7 bases from V and 8 bases from J; junction bases left unmatched: 8. Germline lookup yields CDR1 MNHEY and CDR2 SMNVEV (reference sequence). The CDR3 covers 13 residues.

A remark on this clone: The sample has other DNA sequences that encode this CDR3 too. V gene TRBV5-6 combines with J gene TRBJ2-7, with a tentative D call TRBD1 (6 bases). The ends were cut back, 2 bases at V and 2 bases at J, with 8 bases in the middle. The CDR3 runs 13 residues. Germline loops: CDR1 SGHDT, CDR2 YYEEEE. CDR3 residues: CASSFTGTYEQYF. CDR3 nucleotides: TGTGCCAGCAGCTTTACAGGGACCTACGAGCAGTACTTC.

The gene calls are TRBV2 and TRBJ1-1, with 8 nucleotides matching TRBD1. CDR3 length: 14 residues. The germline V gene has CDR1 SNHLY and CDR2 FYNNEI. The J segment lost 3 bases and the V segment lost 10 bases, leaving 10 bases of the junction unmatched. Written as DNA, the CDR3 is TGTGCCACCACAGGGGGGGCGTTGGACACTGAAGCTTTCTTT. This gives the protein CATTGGALDTEAFF.

The gene calls are TRBV6-6 and TRBJ2-7; 8 nucleotides align to TRBD2. Germline V CDR1 and CDR2: MNHNY, SVGAGI (reference sequence). This CDR3 is built from 14 residues. With V trimmed by 6 bases and J by 3 bases, 7 bases remained unmatched. The CDR3 loop reads CASRSFSGSYEQYF. The DNA of the CDR3 is TGTGCCAGCAGGTCCTTCAGCGGGAGCTACGAGCAGTACTTC.

This clone was seen once. The rearrangement joins TRBV5-1 to TRBJ2-1; 11 bases are a match to TRBD2. This CDR3 contains 15 residues. Per germline, CDR1 SGHRS and CDR2 YFSETQ. After removal of 4 bases from V and 3 bases from J, the junction contained 3 bases not matched to a gene. DNA for the CDR3: TGCGCCAGCAGCATACTAGCGGGAGACTACAATGAGCAGTTCTTC. This translates into CASSILAGDYNEQFF.

The chain couples TRBV23-1 to TRBJ2-5; D is perhaps TRBD2 (6 bases). TRBV23-1 counts as an open reading frame of uncertain function. V lost 2 bases to trimming and J lost 0 bases, with 10 bases between them. CDR3 size: 15 residues. The CDR3 sequence: CASSQTEGYQETQYF. The CDR3 bases are TGCGCCAGCAGTCAAACGGAGGGGTACCAAGAGACCCAGTACTTC.

The genes are TRBV18 and TRBJ2-2; 10 bases are shared with TRBD1. Trimming at V came to 3 bases and at J to 7 bases, leaving 8 bases not matched to a gene. CDR3 size: 16 residues. Per germline, CDR1 KGHSH and CDR2 LQKENI. This CDR3 reads CASSPKPGQGYGELFF. In nucleotides, the CDR3 is TGTGCCAGCTCACCTAAACCGGGACAGGGGTACGGGGAGCTGTTTTTT.

This rearrangement joins TRBV5-1 to TRBJ1-6; D is unresolved. V dropped 4 bases and J dropped 8 bases, with 13 bases sitting between them. Germline assignment: CDR1 SGHRS and CDR2 YFSETQ. CDR3 length: 14 residues. The CDR3: CASSPYTRDSPLHF. The CDR3, as DNA: TGCGCCAGCAGCCCCTATACTCGGGATTCACCCCTCCACTTT.

The chain is built from TRBV7-2 and TRBJ2-5; 10 bases line up with TRBD2. Germline V CDR1 and CDR2: SGHTA, FQGNSA. The CDR3 loop spans 14 amino acids. With V trimmed by 4 bases and J by 5 bases, 4 bases remained unmatched. DNA of the CDR3: TGTGCCAGCAGCTCGCTAGCGGGAGAGGAGACCCAGTACTTC. Its translation is CASSSLAGEETQYF.

The rearrangement uses TRBV10-3 and TRBJ2-3, with 8 nucleotides matching TRBD2. Germline V gives CDR1 ENHRY, CDR2 SYGVKD. The J segment lost 4 bases and the V segment lost 5 bases, leaving 23 bases of the junction unmatched. The CDR3 extends over 20 amino acids. The CDR3 here is CAISPRGGRLRGGMPDTQYF. The CDR3, as DNA: TGTGCCATCAGTCCCCGGGGGGGGCGACTCAGGGGCGGGATGCCAGATACGCAGTATTTT.

The chain joins TRBV11-2 to TRBJ2-1, with 8 bases identical to TRBD1. Germline CDR1 and CDR2: SGHAT and FQNNGV. This CDR3 comprises 16 residues. J gave up 5 bases and V 5 bases, and 11 bases lay outside the gene matches. DNA for the CDR3: TGTGCCAGCAGCACCTGGACAGGGAGTTATGACAATGAGCAGTTCTTC. The encoded protein is CASSTWTGSYDNEQFF.

The CDR3 bases are TGTGCCAGCAGCTCCGGTAGGACAGCAACCCCCTATGGCTACACCTTC. Its protein product is CASSSGRTATPYGYTF. The chain employs TRBV5-8 and TRBJ1-2, with a tentative D call TRBD1 (6 bases). CDR1 is SGHTS and CDR2 is YDEGEE in the germline V gene. The CDR3 is made up of 16 amino acids. The ends were cut back, 3 bases at V and 4 bases at J, with 19 bases in the middle. The complete variable domain, with remaining parts taken from reference TRBV5-8 and TRBJ1-2, reads EAGVTQSPTHLIKTRGQQATLRCSPISGHTSVYWYQQALGLGLQFLLWYDEGEERNRGNFPPRFSGRQFPNYSSELNVNALELEDSALYLCASSSGRTATPYGYTFGSGTRLTVV.

The J gene is TRBJ1-4, the V gene TRBV2; 10 bases match TRBD1. There are 13 residues in the CDR3. The germline CDR1 and CDR2 sequences are SNHLY and FYNNEI. V lost 8 bases, J lost 7 bases, and 4 bases stayed unmatched. CDR3 amino acids: CASCGTGVEKLFF. CDR3 in DNA: TGTGCCAGCTGTGGGACAGGGGTTGAAAAACTGTTTTTT.

V gene TRBV14 combines with J gene TRBJ2-7; D possibly corresponds to TRBD1 (5 bases). The CDR3 loop spans 15 amino acids. Germline CDR1 and CDR2: SGHDN and FVKESK. V dropped 1 base and J dropped 4 bases, with 14 bases sitting between them. For the CDR3, the DNA is TGTGCCAGCAGCCAAGCCCCAGGGTCATTTTACGAGCAGTACTTC. Translated: CASSQAPGSFYEQYF.

V is TRBV3-1 (or the pseudogene TRBV3-2) and J is TRBJ2-7; TRBD1 agrees at 7 bases. Trimming at V came to 4 bases and at J to 2 bases, leaving 5 bases not matched to a gene. Germline lookup yields CDR1 LGHDT and CDR2 YNNKEL (reference sequence). This CDR3 has 14 amino acids. CDR3 sequence: CASSLRQGAYEQYF. CDR3 in DNA: TGTGCCAGCAGCCTGAGACAGGGAGCCTACGAGCAGTACTTC.